This TCR beta chain was documented in a study of shared clonotypes between healthy human individuals (dated by TCRdb to 2018 to 2021). For context, the study as a whole: The cohort comprised two women and a few men aged 18 to 49 years. For each donor, CD4 naive and CD4 memory were each given three plates, CD8 naive was given two plates, and CD8 memory was given one plate. To estimate repertoire size and how much clonotypes are shared between individuals, the study performed deep sequencing of blood TCR repertoires from a handful of healthy adults. Libraries were prepared and TCR repertoires were sequenced by different laboratories using diverse techniques, in order to increase sequencing depth and limit assay-specific biases. Each donor's leukapheresis produced roughly between roughly 0.94 and 9.5 billion PBMCs. The investigation overall reported the following: Pairwise subsampling indicated that sequencing depth was expected to affect the degree of clonotype sharing among donors. The genetic and exposure-history diversity represented was limited by the small number of donors. Rarefaction of sorted-subset datasets indicated incomplete sequencing despite the large sequencing depth. Higher generation probabilities were observed for clonotypes shared by all four sorted-subset donors than for non-shared clonotypes. Only blood was sampled, and tissue TCR repertoires likely differ from those in blood. Naive subsets generally had larger estimated clonotype richness than memory subsets did. Roughly 5% of naive CD4, 3% to 3.5% of naive CD8, approximately 2% of memory CD4, and less than 0.45% of memory CD8 clonotypes were shared across a few donors.

CD8 naive samples were CD45RO-negative cells positively selected for CCR7, giving a CD45RA+CCR7+ population that excluded TemRA cells. Healthy HIV-negative adults with no recently reported acute infections or vaccinations were included as donors. Every donor was a Caucasian adult residing in Nashville, Tennessee, USA. After blood collection by leukapheresis, PBMCs were isolated using Ficoll-Histopaque density gradient centrifugation and then cryopreserved in the vapor phase of liquid nitrogen. Analytical flow cytometry was used to check the purity and quantity of each magnetically sorted T cell population. Genomic DNA was isolated from each sorted fraction and quantified by UV absorbance on a Nanodrop 2000c. Using the deep immunoSEQ assay, multiplex PCR amplified TCR CDR3 regions from genomic DNA. Extracted genomic DNA from each cell subset was spread evenly across all wells of several immunoSEQ 96-well plates, with each plate serving as a replicate. Each replicate PCR for sorted subsets received about 220 ng genomic DNA, equal to about 30,000 T cell genomes. The purified libraries were quantified using a Qubit 3.0 fluorometer, sized with a Bioanalyzer 2100, and then quantified again using the KAPA Library Quantification kit. Each immunoSEQ 96-well plate was sequenced on its own single-read 150-cycle Illumina NextSeq 550 flow cell. The authors processed their data as follows. The immunoSEQ output contained only junctional sequences without quality scores, so filtering could not match that applied to full-length reads. To assign V/J genes and CDR3, sequences were annotated against IMGT germline references using PyIR, a Python wrapper for IgBLAST v1.9. Reads with weak V/J assignments (E-value above 1e-6), missing CDR3, stop codons, out-of-frame junctions, or ambiguous translated residues were removed. A V3J clonotype was defined by an identical inferred V gene, J gene, and CDR3 amino acid sequence. Percentage overlap between repertoires was computed as shared unique clonotypes divided by the size of the smaller repertoire. Three approaches were used to assess repertoire richness: RTK rarefaction, the Chao1 estimator, and Recon v2.1 estimates of unobserved clonotypes. Generation probabilities for all TCRbeta clonotypes obtained by the gDNA method from a handful of donors were computed using OLGA. TCRdb carries this immuneACCESS record with in-frame sequences only. Its versions omit some clonotypes, under half of them owing to an unresolved V gene in the studies checked, with the rest unexplained. V and J calls and clone size come straight from that table; D and trimming were deduced from the DNA. The sample data list some 800,000 clones, and 92% of these were observed just once. The ten largest clones capture approximately 25% of the sample.

The junction shows trimming of 6 bases on V and 0 bases on J, and the gene matches do not reach 3 bases of it. The germline V gene (reference sequence) gives CDR1 as MNHEY and CDR2 as SMNVEV. The CDR3 spans 14 residues, from the cysteine through the phenylalanine. The CDR3 DNA has 42 bases and is translated from base 1. This clone was recorded only once. Its antigen is not yet known. No base-level quality is on record; no much larger clone is a single base apart. The sample was naive CD8+ T cells sorted from blood. The cell subset or site label, read with the paper, signifies: CD45RA+CCR7+. This TCR came from a young man in good health. The V gene is TRBV27 and the J gene is TRBJ1-2; 8 bases in the middle match TRBD1. The nucleotide sequence reads TGTGCCAGCAGAGTACAGGGGGCTAACTATGGCTACACCTTC. Its translation reads: CASRVQGANYGYTF.